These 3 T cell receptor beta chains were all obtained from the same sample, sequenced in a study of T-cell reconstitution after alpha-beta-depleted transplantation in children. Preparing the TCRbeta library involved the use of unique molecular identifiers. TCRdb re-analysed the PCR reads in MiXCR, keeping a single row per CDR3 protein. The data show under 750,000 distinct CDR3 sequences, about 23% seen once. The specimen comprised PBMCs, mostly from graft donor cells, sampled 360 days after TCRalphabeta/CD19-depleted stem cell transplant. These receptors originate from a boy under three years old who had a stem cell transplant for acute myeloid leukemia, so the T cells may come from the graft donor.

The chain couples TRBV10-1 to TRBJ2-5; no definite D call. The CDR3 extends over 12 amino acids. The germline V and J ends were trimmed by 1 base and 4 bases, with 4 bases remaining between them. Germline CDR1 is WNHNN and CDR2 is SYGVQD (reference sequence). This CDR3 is CASSEYGETQYF. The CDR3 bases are TGCGCCAGCAGTGAGTATGGAGAGACCCAGTACTTC.

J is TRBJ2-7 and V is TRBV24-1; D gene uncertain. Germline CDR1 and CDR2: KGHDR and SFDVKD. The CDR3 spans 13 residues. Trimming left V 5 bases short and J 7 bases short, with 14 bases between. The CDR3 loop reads CATSGSNLGEQYF. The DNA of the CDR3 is TGTGCCACCAGTGGATCAAATCTAGGGGAGCAGTACTTC.

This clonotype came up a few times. CDR3: CASSESRPTNTGELFF. As DNA, the CDR3 is TGTGCCAGCAGTGAAAGTCGGCCCACCAACACCGGGGAGCTGTTTTTT. The chain uses TRBV2 and TRBJ2-2; D gene unclear. Trimming took 2 bases from V and 2 from J, leaving 12 bases between them. Germline CDR1 and CDR2: SNHLY and FYNNEI. The CDR3 is made up of 16 amino acids.